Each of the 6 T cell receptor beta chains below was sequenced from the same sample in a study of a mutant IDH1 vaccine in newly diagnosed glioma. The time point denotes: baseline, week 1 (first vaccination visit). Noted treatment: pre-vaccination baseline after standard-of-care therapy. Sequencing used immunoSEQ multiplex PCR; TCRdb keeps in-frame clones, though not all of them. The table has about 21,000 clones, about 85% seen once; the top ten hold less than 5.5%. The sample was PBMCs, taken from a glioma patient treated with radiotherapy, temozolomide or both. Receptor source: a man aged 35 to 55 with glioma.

This CDR3 reads CASRPTSGTFGEQFF. Written as DNA, the CDR3 is TGTGCCAGCAGACCAACTAGCGGCACCTTCGGGGAGCAGTTCTTC. The rearrangement links TRBV2 to TRBJ2-1; 8 bases are a match to TRBD2. Germline-derived CDR1 and CDR2 are SNHLY and FYNNEI. Trimming removed 6 bases from V and 10 bases from J; junction bases left unmatched: 14. The CDR3 contains 15 residues.

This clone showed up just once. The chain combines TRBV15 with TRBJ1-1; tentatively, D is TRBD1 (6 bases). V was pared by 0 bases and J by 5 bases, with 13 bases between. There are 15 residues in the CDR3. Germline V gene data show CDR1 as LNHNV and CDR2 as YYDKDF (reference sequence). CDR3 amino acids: CATSRDLHRETEAFF. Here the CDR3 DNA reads TGTGCCACCAGCAGAGATCTCCACAGGGAAACTGAAGCTTTCTTT.

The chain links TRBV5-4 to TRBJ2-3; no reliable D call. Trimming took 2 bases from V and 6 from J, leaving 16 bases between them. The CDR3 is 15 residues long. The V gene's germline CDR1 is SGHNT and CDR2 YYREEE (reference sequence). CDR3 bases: TGTGCCAGCAGCTTCCTATGGGCGGCCACGGATACGCAGTATTTT. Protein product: CASSFLWAATDTQYF.

CDR3 nucleotides: TGTGCCATCAGGATACAGGGGGCCAACGTCCTGACTTTC. It codes for CAIRIQGANVLTF. The chain has TRBV10-3 and TRBJ2-6; no firm D call. Germline V lookup: CDR1 ENHRY, CDR2 SYGVKD. The V and J ends lost 6 bases and 4 bases respectively, with 7 bases between them. The CDR3 spans 13 residues.

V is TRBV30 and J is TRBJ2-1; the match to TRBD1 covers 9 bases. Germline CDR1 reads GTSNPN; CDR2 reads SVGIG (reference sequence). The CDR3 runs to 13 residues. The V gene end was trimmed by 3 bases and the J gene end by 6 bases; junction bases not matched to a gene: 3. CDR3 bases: TGTGCCTGGAGGACAGGGGGTGGCAATGAGCAGTTCTTC. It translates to CAWRTGGGNEQFF.

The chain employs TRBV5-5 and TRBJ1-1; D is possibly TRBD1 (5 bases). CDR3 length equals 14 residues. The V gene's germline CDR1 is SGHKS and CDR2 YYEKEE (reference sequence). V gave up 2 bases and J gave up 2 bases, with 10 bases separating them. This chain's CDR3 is CASSFLTENTEAFF. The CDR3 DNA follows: TGTGCCAGCAGCTTTTTGACAGAAAACACTGAAGCTTTCTTT.